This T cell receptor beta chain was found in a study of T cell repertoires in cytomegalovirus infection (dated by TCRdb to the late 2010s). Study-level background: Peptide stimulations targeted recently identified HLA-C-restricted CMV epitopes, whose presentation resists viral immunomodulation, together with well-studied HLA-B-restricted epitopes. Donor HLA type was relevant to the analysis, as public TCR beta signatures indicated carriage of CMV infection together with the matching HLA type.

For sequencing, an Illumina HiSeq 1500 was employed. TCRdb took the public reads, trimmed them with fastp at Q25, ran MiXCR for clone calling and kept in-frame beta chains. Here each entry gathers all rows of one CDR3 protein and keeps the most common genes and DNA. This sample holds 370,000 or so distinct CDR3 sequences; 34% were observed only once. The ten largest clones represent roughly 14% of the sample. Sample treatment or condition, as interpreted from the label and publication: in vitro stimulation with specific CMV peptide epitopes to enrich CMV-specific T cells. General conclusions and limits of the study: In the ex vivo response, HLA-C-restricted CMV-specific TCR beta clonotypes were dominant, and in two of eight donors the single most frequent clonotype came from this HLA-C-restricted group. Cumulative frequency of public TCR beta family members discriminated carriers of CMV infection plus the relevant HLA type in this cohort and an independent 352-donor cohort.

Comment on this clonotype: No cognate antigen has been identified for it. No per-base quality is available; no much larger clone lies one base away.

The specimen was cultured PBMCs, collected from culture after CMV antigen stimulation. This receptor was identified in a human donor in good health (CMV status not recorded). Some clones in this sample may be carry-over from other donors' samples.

The CDR3: CASSESPAANYYGYTF. Here is the DNA: TGCGCCAGCAGTGAGTCGCCGGCAGCAAATTACTATGGCTACACCTTC. The chain is assembled from TRBV10-1 and TRBJ1-2, with no confidently assigned D gene. For CDR1 and CDR2, the germline V gene (reference sequence) lists WNHNN and SYGVQD. V gives up 0 bases and J gives up 3 bases, and the segment between their germline ends measures 14 bases. Its CDR3 holds 16 amino acids, cysteine through phenylalanine. Here the CDR3 DNA is all that survives: 48 bases in frame from base 1.